Following are 25 T cell receptor beta chains from one sample sequenced in a study of patients and donors after allogeneic stem cell transplantation. TCRdb processed the RT-PCR reads anew with MiXCR; each CDR3 protein has one entry. The sample gives about 24,000 distinct CDR3 sequences, about 45% of which show up once; 60% to 85% is in the top ten. The sample was blood, either unsorted or a sorted T cell fraction (not recorded which). These receptors were taken from a human donor who was either an allogeneic HSCT recipient or a stem cell or donor lymphocyte infusion donor (not recorded which). It is not recorded whose cells these are; they may come from a transplant donor.

The genes are TRBV14 and TRBJ1-2; the D gene is possibly TRBD1 (6 bases). The CDR3 has 15 residues. Trimming took 5 bases from V and 4 from J, leaving 17 bases between them. CDR1 SGHDN and CDR2 FVKESK come from the germline V gene. CDR3 loop: CASSIERTAPYGYTF. In nucleotides, the CDR3 is TGTGCCAGCAGCATCGAGCGGACAGCGCCCTATGGCTACACCTTC.

The V call is TRBV7-8, the J call TRBJ2-5; a weak D match, TRBD2 (6 bases). The CDR3 covers 15 residues. From germline, CDR1 is SGHVS and CDR2 FQNEAQ. The ends were cut back, 5 bases at V and 8 bases at J, with 21 bases in the middle. The CDR3 loop is CASSGRETRGLTQYF. The CDR3 nucleotides are TGTGCCAGCAGCGGCCGGGAGACCCGGGGCTTAACCCAGTACTTC. The entire variable domain, with the rest obtained from reference TRBV7-8 and TRBJ2-5, is as follows: GAGVSQSPRYKVAKRGQDVALRCDPISGHVSLFWYQQALGQGPEFLTYFQNEAQLDKSGLPSDRFFAERPEGSVSTLKIQRTQQEDSAVYLCASSGRETRGLTQYFGPGTRLLVL.

The rearrangement links TRBV5-1 to TRBJ1-4, with D hard to call. The CDR3 contains 12 residues. CDR1 is SGHRS and CDR2 is YFSETQ in the germline V gene. The V gene lost 5 bases and the J gene lost 10 bases, with 12 bases spanning the gap. The CDR3 loop reads CASRLQEGKLFF. The CDR3 region has the DNA TGCGCCAGCAGGCTCCAGGAGGGAAAACTGTTTTTT.

J is TRBJ1-1 and V is TRBV11-2, with a possible D match to TRBD1 (6 bases). The ends were cut back, 5 bases at V and 0 bases at J, with 13 bases in the middle. The V gene's germline CDR1 is SGHAT and CDR2 FQNNGV. The CDR3 length is 15 residues. This chain's CDR3 is CASSTDSGLNTEAFF. The DNA of the CDR3 is TGTGCCAGCAGCACGGACAGTGGCTTGAACACTGAAGCTTTCTTT.

This chain uses TRBV27 with TRBJ1-2, with a possible D match to TRBD1 (5 bases). Trimming left V 8 bases short and J 13 bases short, with 14 bases between. There are 10 residues in the CDR3. Germline V gene data show CDR1 as MNHEY and CDR2 as SMNVEV (reference sequence). The CDR3 region is CASGTTPGTF. The CDR3 DNA sequence: TGTGCCAGCGGGACCACCCCTGGCACCTTC.

The chain links TRBV27 to TRBJ1-4; D may be TRBD1 (5 bases). V lost 6 bases and J 4 bases, leaving 9 bases between the germline ends. CDR3 size: 13 residues. CDR1 and CDR2 from the germline V gene are MNHEY and SMNVEV (reference sequence). CDR3 region: CASRGLFNEKLFF. The CDR3 DNA reads TGTGCCAGCAGGGGACTTTTTAATGAAAAACTGTTTTTT.

This clonotype was found a few times. The chain has TRBV6-5 and TRBJ1-1; 9 bases fit TRBD1. After removal of 6 bases from V and 3 bases from J, the junction contained 8 bases not matched to a gene. The CDR3 runs 15 residues. The V gene's germline CDR1 is MNHEY and CDR2 SVGAGI. The CDR3 nucleotides are TGTGCCAGCAGGGAGACGGACAGGGGTTACACTGAAGCTTTCTTT. Its protein is CASRETDRGYTEAFF.

The chain employs TRBV9 and TRBJ2-4, with D tentatively TRBD1 (6 bases). This CDR3 comprises 12 residues. V dropped 4 bases and J dropped 12 bases, with 14 bases sitting between them. Germline loops: CDR1 SGDLS, CDR2 YYNGEE. The CDR3 DNA follows: TGTGCCAGCAGCACTCAGGGGTGTAGTCAGTACTTC. Its translation is CASSTQGCSQYF. The variable domain in full, with the rest retrieved from reference TRBV9 and TRBJ2-4, is DSGVTQTPKHLITATGQRVTLRCSPRSGDLSVYWYQQSLDQGLQFLIQYYNGEERAKGNILERFSAQQFPDLHSELNLSSLELGDSALYFCASSTQGCSQYFGAGTRLSVL.

The chain recombines TRBV5-1 with TRBJ2-1, with D maybe TRBD2 (6 bases). Between the trimmed V and J ends, which lost 7 bases and 0 bases, there was a span of 20 bases. CDR3 length equals 17 residues. Per the germline V gene, CDR1 is SGHRS and CDR2 is YFSETQ. The CDR3 here is CASSKGIAGSSYNEQFF. DNA for the CDR3: TGCGCCAGCTCCAAGGGGATTGCGGGAAGCTCCTACAATGAGCAGTTCTTC.

This clonotype was seen only a few times. The chain has TRBV5-1 and TRBJ1-1, with a tentative D call TRBD1 (5 bases). CDR3 length: 14 residues. Between the trimmed V and J ends, which lost 0 bases and 5 bases, there was a span of 11 bases. The germline gives CDR1 SGHRS, CDR2 YFSETQ. The CDR3: CASSLEQGRTEAFF. Here the CDR3 DNA reads TGCGCCAGCAGCTTGGAGCAGGGAAGGACTGAAGCTTTCTTT.

V usage is TRBV15 and J usage is TRBJ2-7; D could derive from TRBD1 or TRBD2 (5 bases each). V was shortened by 4 bases and J by 7 bases, with 14 bases between the two germline ends. This CDR3 contains 13 residues. Germline CDR1 reads LNHNV; CDR2 reads YYDKDF (reference sequence). This CDR3 is CATSKGRGVEQYF. In nucleotides, the CDR3 is TGTGCCACCAGCAAAGGAAGAGGGGTTGAGCAGTACTTC.

In its sample, this clonotype was seen a few times. This chain uses TRBV7-9 with TRBJ1-4; D is possibly TRBD1 (6 bases). The CDR3 is 15 amino acids. Per germline, CDR1 SEHNR and CDR2 FQNEAQ (reference sequence). With 5 bases removed from V and 6 bases from J, the gap between germline ends came to 16 bases. The CDR3 sequence is CASSATGPSYEKLFF. CDR3 DNA: TGTGCCAGCAGCGCCACAGGGCCCAGTTATGAAAAACTGTTTTTT.

The genes are TRBV12-3 or TRBV12-4 and TRBJ1-1, with 7 nucleotides matching TRBD1. Trimming at V came to 4 bases and at J to 8 bases, leaving 13 bases not matched to a gene. This CDR3 region has 15 residues. CDR3: CASSYSQMTGPEAFF. The CDR3 DNA follows: TGTGCCAGCAGTTACTCCCAAATGACAGGGCCAGAAGCTTTCTTT.

About this clonotype itself: A read error may produce the germline difference seen at one junction end. This sequence joins TRBV7-7 and TRBJ2-5; possibly TRBD2 for D (7 bases). This CDR3 contains 15 residues. Looked up from germline, CDR1 is SSHAT and CDR2 is FNYEAQ (reference sequence). CDR3 in amino acids: CASSLGGAPEETQYF. The CDR3 DNA sequence: TGTGCTAGCAGCTTAGGGGGGGCGCCCGAAGAGACCCAGTACTTC.

This clonotype turned up a few times. This chain joins TRBV4-2 and TRBJ2-7, with 7 bases that match TRBD2. Unmatched junction bases numbered 3, after V lost 2 bases and J lost 2 bases. CDR1 and CDR2 (germline): LGHNA, YNFKEQ. The CDR3 is 14 amino acids. Here the CDR3 DNA reads TGTGCCAGCAGCCAACTTAGCGGGCCCTACGAGCAGTACTTC. Translation: CASSQLSGPYEQYF.

This clonotype was picked up a small number of times. This chain uses TRBV12-3 or TRBV12-4 with TRBJ1-2; D is unclear. The CDR3 has 14 amino acids. Trimming removed 8 bases from V and 3 bases from J, with 16 bases in between. The DNA for the CDR3 is TGTGCCAGCGCTAGCGGTTCGGCCTACTATGGCTACACCTTC. This codes for CASASGSAYYGYTF.

There are many counts of this clonotype. The CDR3 nucleotides read TGCGCCAGCAGCACGGGGAGGGCGAGCAATCAGCCCCAGCATTTT. Protein sequence: CASSTGRASNQPQHF. The chain is built from TRBV5-1 and TRBJ1-5; no definite D call. The germline V gene has CDR1 SGHRS and CDR2 YFSETQ. With 4 bases removed from V and 1 base from J, the gap between germline ends came to 12 bases. The CDR3 runs to 15 residues.

A remark on this clonotype: Mismatch with germline at one junction end may stem from a read error. This chain links TRBV7-3 with TRBJ1-1; 7 positions agree with TRBD1. The germline CDR1 and CDR2 sequences are SGHTA and FQGTGA. The CDR3 extends over 14 amino acids. The CDR3 loop reads CAGSFGQANTEAFF. As DNA, the CDR3 is TGTGCCGGCAGCTTCGGACAGGCGAACACTGAAGCTTTCTTT.

The chain uses TRBV5-1 and TRBJ1-6, with TRBD1 as a possible D gene (6 bases). Per the germline V gene, CDR1 is SGHRS and CDR2 is YFSETQ. CDR3 length: 17 amino acids. The ends were cut back, 4 bases at V and 7 bases at J, with 21 bases in the middle. The CDR3 loop is CASSILTPGGQNSPLHF. Written as DNA, the CDR3 is TGCGCCAGCAGCATCCTAACACCGGGGGGGCAGAATTCACCCCTCCACTTT. Using reference TRBV5-1 and TRBJ1-6 for the parts outside the CDR3, the full variable domain is KAGVTQTPRYLIKTRGQQVTLSCSPISGHRSVSWYQQTPGQGLQFLFEYFSETQRNKGNFPGRFSGRQFSNSRSEMNVSTLELGDSALYLCASSILTPGGQNSPLHFGNGTRLTVT.

V and J are TRBV11-2 and TRBJ1-6, with D uncertain. Germline lookup yields CDR1 SGHAT and CDR2 FQNNGV. Trimming took off 1 base at V and 7 bases at J, with 8 bases between the two ends. This CDR3 has 14 amino acids. The CDR3 protein is CASSLVNGNSPLHF. The CDR3 bases are TGTGCCAGCAGCTTAGTAAACGGAAATTCACCCCTCCACTTT. The full variable domain, with the rest looked up from reference TRBV11-2 and TRBJ1-6, is EAGVAQSPRYKIIEKRQSVAFWCNPISGHATLYWYQQILGQGPKLLIQFQNNGVVDDSQLPKDRFSAERLKGVDSTLKIQPAKLEDSAVYLCASSLVNGNSPLHFGNGTRLTVT.

In its sample, this clonotype was seen once. Germline is not matched at one junction end, which may reflect a read error. V usage is TRBV20-1 and J usage is TRBJ2-7; 8 positions agree with TRBD2. This CDR3 comprises 15 residues. Germline CDR1 reads DFQATT; CDR2 reads SNEGSKA (reference sequence). The CDR3 coding sequence is TGCAGTATCGAGGCTGGCGGGAGGCCCTCCAACGAGCAGTACTTC. Encoded protein: CSIEAGGRPSNEQYF.

This clonotype was seen a handful of times. The rearrangement uses TRBV27 and TRBJ1-1; no reliable D call. The CDR3 length is 13 residues. V was trimmed by 5 bases and J by 7 bases, leaving 14 bases between them. The germline CDR1 and CDR2 sequences are MNHEY and SMNVEV (reference sequence). CDR3 bases: TGTGCCAGCAGTCCCGGCACGGCCGGTGAAGCTTTCTTT. Residues: CASSPGTAGEAFF.

The chain joins TRBV29-1 to TRBJ2-7; D is possibly TRBD1 (6 bases). The V end was cut by 2 bases, the J end by 6 bases, with 20 bases between. The CDR3 is made up of 15 amino acids. Germline V gene sequence: CDR1 SQVTM, CDR2 ANQGSEA. The CDR3 region is CSVERPGESSGEQYF. Here the CDR3 DNA reads TGCAGCGTTGAACGTCCAGGGGAGTCCTCGGGCGAGCAGTACTTC.

This clonotype was observed a few times. The chain has TRBV27 and TRBJ2-1; TRBD2 matches 9 bases. The ends lost 6 bases at V and 3 bases at J; junction bases unmatched: 3. Per germline, CDR1 MNHEY and CDR2 SMNVEV (reference sequence). The CDR3 has 14 amino acids. CDR3 DNA sequence: TGTGCCAGCAGGCGAGCGGGGGGCTACAATGAGCAGTTCTTC. Translated: CASRRAGGYNEQFF.

The V gene is TRBV20-1, the J gene TRBJ2-7; D remains ambiguous. The germline CDR1 and CDR2 sequences are DFQATT and SNEGSKA (reference sequence). Trimming shortened V by 0 bases and J by 6 bases, and 6 bases separated the two germline ends. The CDR3 totals 11 residues. CDR3 DNA: TGCAGTGCTAGAGAAGATGGCGAGCAGTACTTC. It is translated as CSAREDGEQYF.